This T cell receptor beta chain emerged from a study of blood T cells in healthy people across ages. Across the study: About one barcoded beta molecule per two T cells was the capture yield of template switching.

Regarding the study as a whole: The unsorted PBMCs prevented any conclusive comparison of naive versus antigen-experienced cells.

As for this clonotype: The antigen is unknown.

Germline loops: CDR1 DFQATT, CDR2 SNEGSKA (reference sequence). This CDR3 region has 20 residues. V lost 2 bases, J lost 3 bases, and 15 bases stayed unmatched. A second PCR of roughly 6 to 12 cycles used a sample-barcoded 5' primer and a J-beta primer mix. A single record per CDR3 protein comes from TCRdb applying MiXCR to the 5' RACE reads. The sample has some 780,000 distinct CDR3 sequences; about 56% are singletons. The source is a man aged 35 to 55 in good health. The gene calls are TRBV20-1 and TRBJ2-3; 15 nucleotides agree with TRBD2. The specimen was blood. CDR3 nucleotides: TGCAGTGCTAGACCTCTGACAGGGCCGGGACTAGCGGGAGGTACAGATACGCAGTATTTT. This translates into CSARPLTGPGLAGGTDTQYF.